This T cell receptor (beta chain) emerged from a study of shared clonotypes between healthy human individuals. Study-wide background: A few men and a couple of women, aged 18 to 49, were donors. CD4 naive cells filled three plates per donor, CD4 memory three, CD8 naive two and CD8 memory one.

Naive CD8 cells, CD45RO-negative and positively selected for CCR7, excluded terminally differentiated effector memory CD45RA+ cells. Per the study methods: ImmunoSEQ only sent back junction sequences with no quality scores, so filtering was done differently. Clones were sequenced by immunoSEQ multiplex PCR, and TCRdb holds only the in-frame ones, with some missing. Clone size and V and J calls were adopted from that table, with D and trimming inferred from the DNA. The sample includes 550,000 to 750,000 clones, over 95% of them seen just once. The CDR3 totals 15 residues. CDR1 is SGHRS and CDR2 is YFSETQ in the germline V gene. V gave up 4 bases and J gave up 3 bases, with 13 bases separating them.

The chain has TRBV5-1 and TRBJ2-2; D gene uncertain. The specimen sequenced was naive CD8+ T cells sorted from blood. The receptor comes from a woman aged 25 to 45 in good health. DNA for the CDR3: TGCGCCAGCAGCCATGGTAGACTTCACACCGGGGAGCTGTTTTTT. Encoded protein: CASSHGRLHTGELFF.